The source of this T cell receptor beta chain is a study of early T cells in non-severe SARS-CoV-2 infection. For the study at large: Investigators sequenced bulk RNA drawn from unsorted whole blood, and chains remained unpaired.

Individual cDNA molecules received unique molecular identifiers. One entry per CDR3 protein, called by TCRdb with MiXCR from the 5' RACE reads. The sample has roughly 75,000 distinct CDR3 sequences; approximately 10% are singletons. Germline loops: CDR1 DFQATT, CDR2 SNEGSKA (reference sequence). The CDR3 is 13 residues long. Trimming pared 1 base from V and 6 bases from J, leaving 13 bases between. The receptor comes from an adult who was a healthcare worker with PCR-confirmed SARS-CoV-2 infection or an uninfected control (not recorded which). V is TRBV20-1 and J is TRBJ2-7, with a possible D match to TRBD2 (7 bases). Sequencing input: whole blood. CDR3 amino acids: CSARGGGASEQYF. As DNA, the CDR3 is TGCAGTGCTAGAGGAGGGGGGGCCTCCGAGCAGTACTTC.